Below, 26 T cell receptor beta chains from the same sample are listed, as sequenced in a study of PD-L1 blockade in urothelial cancer (dated by TCRdb to 2016 to 2017). The library came from the immunoSEQ multiplex PCR assay. The table comes from immuneACCESS by way of TCRdb, which keeps in-frame sequences with V and J called. Part of the clones is missing from these tables; in studies checked, under half for an unresolved V gene and the rest for unknown reasons. The sample includes tens of thousands of clones, with approximately 80% observed a single time. The ten largest clones take up around 3.8% of the sample. The starting material was PBMCs, obtained around atezolizumab (anti-PD-L1) treatment. The receptors were sampled from a man between 65 and 79 years old with urothelial cancer.

This clone has more than one count but fewer than ten. The chain combines TRBV6-6 with TRBJ1-4; D may be TRBD1 (5 bases). The length of the CDR3 is 14 residues. V lost 10 bases to trimming and J lost 2 bases, with 14 bases between them. Germline V gene sequence: CDR1 MNHNY, CDR2 SVGAGI (reference sequence). In DNA, the CDR3 is TGTGCCACGAAATCAGGGTCGACTAATGAAAAACTGTTTTTT. It yields the protein CATKSGSTNEKLFF.

The chain couples TRBV5-4 to TRBJ2-1, with a possible D match to TRBD2 (6 bases). V lost 2 bases and J 12 bases, leaving 18 bases between the germline ends. The V gene's germline CDR1 is SGHNT and CDR2 YYREEE (reference sequence). The CDR3 runs to 14 residues. This CDR3 reads CASSFSERARGQFF. CDR3 coding DNA: TGTGCCAGCAGCTTTAGTGAGCGGGCTAGAGGGCAGTTCTTC.

As for this clone: In the same sample, other DNA sequences code for this CDR3. This chain connects TRBV7-9 to TRBJ2-3; 7 positions match TRBD1. CDR1 SEHNR and CDR2 FQNEAQ come from the germline V gene (reference sequence). The CDR3 consists of 14 residues. Losses at the gene ends were 5 bases for V and 1 base for J; bases not matched to a gene: 3. Written as DNA, the CDR3 is TGTGCCAGCAGCCGAACAGGGGGCACAGATACGCAGTATTTT. Amino acid sequence: CASSRTGGTDTQYF.

The chain links TRBV15 to TRBJ1-1; 9 bases are shared with TRBD1. The ends lost 4 bases at V and 0 bases at J; junction bases unmatched: 12. CDR1 LNHNV and CDR2 YYDKDF come from the germline V gene (reference sequence). The length of the CDR3 is 18 residues. The DNA for the CDR3 is TGTGCCACCAGCACAAATCCCGGGACAGGGACCCTGAACACTGAAGCTTTCTTT. Translation: CATSTNPGTGTLNTEAFF.

The chain uses TRBV7-2 and TRBJ2-7; 11 bases line up with TRBD2. Germline CDR1 is SGHTA and CDR2 is FQGNSA. V lost 4 bases and J lost 5; bases outside the gene matches: 10. The CDR3 is 16 residues long. CDR3 nucleotide sequence: TGTGCCAGCAGCTCCGTCGTAGCGGGAGGGCCCCACGAGCAGTACTTC. This sequence encodes CASSSVVAGGPHEQYF.

The V and J genes are TRBV4-1 and TRBJ1-2; D is perhaps TRBD1 (6 bases). The CDR3 contains 15 residues. CDR1 and CDR2 from the germline V gene are MGHRA and YSYEKL. V lost 0 bases, J lost 3 bases, and 11 bases lay in between. The CDR3 region has the DNA TGCGCCAGCAGCCAAGACACCGGGACACACTATGGCTACACCTTC. This encodes CASSQDTGTHYGYTF.

This clone was observed a few times. The chain couples TRBV15 to TRBJ2-1; D not certain. The CDR3 totals 16 residues. V was shortened by 0 bases and J by 0 bases, with 9 bases between the two germline ends. The V gene's germline CDR1 is LNHNV and CDR2 YYDKDF (reference sequence). The CDR3 region is CATSRESPGSYNEQFF. CDR3 coding DNA: TGTGCCACCAGCAGAGAATCCCCGGGCTCCTACAATGAGCAGTTCTTC.

The chain carries TRBV6-1 and TRBJ1-4, with TRBD1 matching 9 bases. The CDR3 covers 16 residues. The junction had 4 bases not matched to a gene; V was cut back by 1 base and J by 4 bases. Germline CDR1 and CDR2: MNHNS and SASEGT. As DNA, the CDR3 is TGTGCCAGCAGTGAAGACAGGGGGCGACATAATGAAAAACTGTTTTTT. Amino acid sequence: CASSEDRGRHNEKLFF.

This clone was observed a single time. CDR3 loop: CASSGTGLPTNNEQFF. CDR3 DNA: TGTGCCAGCAGTGGGACGGGACTGCCAACAAACAATGAGCAGTTCTTC. The chain recombines TRBV6-6 with TRBJ2-1, with D possibly TRBD2 on 6 matching bases. Germline V gives CDR1 MNHNY, CDR2 SVGAGI (reference sequence). CDR3 length: 16 residues. The germline V and J ends were trimmed by 5 bases and 5 bases, with 19 bases remaining between them.

The rearrangement joins TRBV11-1 to TRBJ2-1; 10 nucleotides line up with TRBD2. From germline, CDR1 is SGHAT and CDR2 FQDESV (reference sequence). This CDR3 is 14 amino acids long. V lost 1 base and J lost 13; bases outside the gene matches: 7. The chain's CDR3 is CASSLGGASGSQFF. The DNA for the CDR3 is TGTGCCAGCAGCTTAGGAGGGGCTAGCGGGAGTCAGTTCTTC.

This clone turned up a few times. The V call is TRBV5-1, the J call TRBJ1-1, with TRBD1 matching 8 bases. V shed 4 bases, J shed 1 base, and the junction held 3 bases outside the gene matches. Germline lookup yields CDR1 SGHRS and CDR2 YFSETQ. This CDR3 region has 14 residues. The DNA of the CDR3 is TGCGCCAGCAGCGGGGGGACAGGGAACACTGAAGCTTTCTTT. It specifies CASSGGTGNTEAFF.

The V gene is TRBV2, the J gene TRBJ1-1, with D possibly being TRBD1 (6 bases). The germline gives CDR1 SNHLY, CDR2 FYNNEI. This CDR3 spans 14 amino acids. V lost 6 bases and J 4 bases, leaving 15 bases between the germline ends. CDR3 bases: TGTGCCAGCAGCTTACAGGGAGTTCCCACTGAAGCTTTCTTT. This sequence encodes CASSLQGVPTEAFF.

In its sample, this clone is medium-sized. Other nucleotide sequences from this sample produce the same CDR3. The chain combines TRBV25-1 with TRBJ1-2, with 8 bases lining up with TRBD1. The V gene end was trimmed by 2 bases and the J gene end by 8 bases; junction bases not matched to a gene: 1. The CDR3 sequence is 12 residues long. CDR1 is MGHDK and CDR2 is SYGVNS in the germline V gene. The CDR3 spells CASSEGTGGYTF. Written as DNA, the CDR3 is TGTGCCAGCAGTGAAGGGACAGGAGGCTACACCTTC.

In its sample, this clone was seen once. Here the CDR3 reads CASSLGTSGTDTQYF. In DNA form, the CDR3 reads TGTGCCAGCAGTCTCGGGACTAGCGGCACAGATACGCAGTATTTT. The J gene is TRBJ2-3, the V gene TRBV28; TRBD2 agrees at 10 bases. This CDR3 is 15 amino acids long. CDR1 and CDR2 from the germline V gene are MDHEN and SYDVKM. V shed 5 bases, J shed 1 base, and the junction held 3 bases outside the gene matches.

The chain joins TRBV5-1 to TRBJ2-3, with TRBD2 as a possible D gene (6 bases). The CDR3 has 14 amino acids. Germline V gene data show CDR1 as SGHRS and CDR2 as YFSETQ. Trimming left V 4 bases short and J 6 bases short, with 15 bases between. The CDR3 nucleotides are TGCGCCAGCAGCCGGGGTTCGGGGGACGATACGCAGTATTTT. Amino acids: CASSRGSGDDTQYF.

This clone was recorded once. The chain links TRBV7-2 to TRBJ1-1, with 8 bases fitting TRBD1. V gave up 6 bases and J gave up 4 bases; unmatched junction bases: 4. Germline V gene sequence: CDR1 SGHTA, CDR2 FQGNSA. The CDR3 is 13 amino acids. The CDR3 bases are TGTGCCAGCAGTCGAGGACAGGGCACTGAAGCTTTCTTT. Encoded protein: CASSRGQGTEAFF.

The rearrangement links TRBV4-3 to TRBJ1-3; TRBD1 matches 8 bases. The germline gives CDR1 LGHNA, CDR2 YSLEER. This CDR3 is 15 amino acids long. Losses at the gene ends were 4 bases for V and 6 bases for J; bases not matched to a gene: 8. The CDR3, as DNA: TGCGCCAGCAGCCGCCTAACAGGGGGAGAAAACACCATATATTTT. Translating gives CASSRLTGGENTIYF.

V usage is TRBV4-2 and J usage is TRBJ2-4; TRBD2 might be the D (6 bases). The V gene's germline CDR1 is LGHNA and CDR2 YNFKEQ. The ends were cut back, 0 bases at V and 6 bases at J, with 24 bases in the middle. This CDR3 has 19 amino acids. CDR3 in amino acids: CASSQDQGGEGGGINIQYF. The CDR3 nucleotides read TGTGCCAGCAGCCAAGATCAGGGAGGCGAAGGTGGCGGGATAAACATTCAGTACTTC.

Here the CDR3 DNA reads TGTGCCAGCAGTGAAGCGGGCAGGGTAGGGGGCTACACCTTC. It is translated as CASSEAGRVGGYTF. The chain joins TRBV6-1 to TRBJ1-2, with D possibly being TRBD1 (5 bases). Trimming cost V 0 bases and J 8 bases, with 13 bases left between them. CDR3 length: 14 amino acids. Germline values: CDR1 MNHNS, CDR2 SASEGT.

The rearrangement links TRBV27 to TRBJ1-1; tentative D call: TRBD1 (6 bases). Trimming stripped 6 bases from V and 0 bases from J, with 11 bases between. The CDR3 is made up of 14 amino acids. Germline V lookup: CDR1 MNHEY, CDR2 SMNVEV (reference sequence). For the CDR3, the DNA is TGTGCCAGCAGATACACAGGGTTGAACACTGAAGCTTTCTTT. It translates to CASRYTGLNTEAFF.

The J gene is TRBJ1-5, the V gene TRBV18; 8 bases agree with TRBD1. The CDR3 is 15 residues long. The germline CDR1 and CDR2 sequences are KGHSH and LQKENI. J gave up 5 bases and V 3 bases, and 6 bases lay outside the gene matches. CDR3 amino acids: CASSPTGGEDQPQHF. CDR3 coding DNA: TGTGCCAGCTCACCCACAGGGGGGGAGGATCAGCCCCAGCATTTT. Supplemented by reference TRBV18 and TRBJ1-5, the full variable domain reads NAGVMQNPRHLVRRRGQEARLRCSPMKGHSHVYWYRQLPEEGLKFMVYLQKENIIDESGMPKERFSAEFPKEGPSILRIQQVVRGDSAAYFCASSPTGGEDQPQHFGDGTRLSIL.

The chain has TRBV11-1 and TRBJ2-2; D unresolved. CDR1 and CDR2 from the germline V gene are SGHAT and FQDESV (reference sequence). The CDR3 has 13 amino acids. With 6 bases removed from V and 5 bases from J, the gap between germline ends came to 10 bases. The CDR3: CASRPSRTGELFF. The DNA for the CDR3 is TGTGCCAGCAGACCTTCTAGGACCGGGGAGCTGTTTTTT.

This chain connects TRBV7-2 to TRBJ1-5, with TRBD1 matching over 7 bases. The V and J ends lost 5 bases and 3 bases, in that order; junction bases with no gene match: 10. The CDR3 has 16 amino acids. Looked up from germline, CDR1 is SGHTA and CDR2 is FQGNSA. The DNA for the CDR3 is TGTGCCAGCAGCGTGTTTTCCGGGACAGACAATCAGCCCCAGCATTTT. Translating it yields CASSVFSGTDNQPQHF. Looking up the rest from reference TRBV7-2 and TRBJ1-5 gives the full variable domain: GAGVSQSPSNKVTEKGKDVELRCDPISGHTALYWYRQSLGQGLEFLIYFQGNSAPDKSGLPSDRFSAERTGGSVSTLTIQRTQQEDSAVYLCASSVFSGTDNQPQHFGDGTRLSIL.

The V call is TRBV5-1, the J call TRBJ2-3; D is uncertain. The germline V gene has CDR1 SGHRS and CDR2 YFSETQ. V was cut by 1 base and J by 1 base, with 4 bases left in between. The CDR3 runs to 13 residues. The CDR3 DNA follows: TGCGCCAGCAGCTTGATCGGCACAGATACGCAGTATTTT. It translates to CASSLIGTDTQYF.

The chain recombines TRBV2 with TRBJ2-7, with D tentatively TRBD1 (5 bases). CDR3 length: 13 amino acids. The V end lost 3 bases, the J end lost 4 bases, and 10 bases lay between the germline ends. Per the germline V gene, CDR1 is SNHLY and CDR2 is FYNNEI. The CDR3 DNA follows: TGTGCCAGCAGTGACAGGGCTCTGTACGAGCAGTACTTC. Protein: CASSDRALYEQYF.

In this sample, this clone turned up a few times. This rearrangement joins TRBV7-9 to TRBJ1-1; D unclear. This CDR3 comprises 17 residues. V gave up 3 bases and J gave up 3 bases, with 20 bases separating them. The V gene's germline CDR1 is SEHNR and CDR2 FQNEAQ (reference sequence). The CDR3 sequence is CASSLSAAGIGDTEAFF. As DNA, the CDR3 is TGTGCCAGCAGCTTGAGTGCGGCCGGAATCGGGGACACTGAAGCTTTCTTT. Full variable domain (remainder filled in from reference TRBV7-9 and TRBJ1-1): DTGVSQNPRHKITKRGQNVTFRCDPISEHNRLYWYRQTLGQGPEFLTYFQNEAQLEKSRLLSDRFSAERPKGSFSTLEIQRTEQGDSAMYLCASSLSAAGIGDTEAFFGQGTRLTVV.